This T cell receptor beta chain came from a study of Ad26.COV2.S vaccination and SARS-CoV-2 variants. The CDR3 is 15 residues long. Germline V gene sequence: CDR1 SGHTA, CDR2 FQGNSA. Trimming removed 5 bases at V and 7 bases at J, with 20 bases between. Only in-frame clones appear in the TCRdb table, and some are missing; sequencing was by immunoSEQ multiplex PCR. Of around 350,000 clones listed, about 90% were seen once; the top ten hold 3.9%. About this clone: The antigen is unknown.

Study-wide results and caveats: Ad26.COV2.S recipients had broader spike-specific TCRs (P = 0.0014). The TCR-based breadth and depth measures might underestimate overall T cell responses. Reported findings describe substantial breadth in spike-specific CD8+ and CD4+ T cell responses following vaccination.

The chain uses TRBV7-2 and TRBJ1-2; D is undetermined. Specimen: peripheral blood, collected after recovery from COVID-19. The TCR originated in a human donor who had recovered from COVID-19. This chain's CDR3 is CASSPPGSALGGYTF. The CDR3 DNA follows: TGTGCCAGCAGCCCCCCCGGGTCAGCCCTGGGTGGCTACACCTTC.